Below are 25 T cell receptor beta chains sequenced from a single sample in a study of T cells in Graves' hyperthyroidism and ophthalmopathy. The investigators amplified TCR beta CDR3 regions from RNA transcripts. TCR CDR3 underwent first-round RT-PCR with the HTBI primer set. TCRdb redid the calling of the multiplex PCR reads with MiXCR, one entry per CDR3 protein. Counted here are fewer than 350,000 distinct CDR3 sequences, 13% occurring once; the ten biggest clones make up almost 8%. What was sequenced was blood. Source of these receptors: a young woman with Graves' hyperthyroidism that later progressed to Graves' ophthalmopathy.

The sample holds many counts of this clonotype. The chain uses TRBV12-3 or TRBV12-4 and TRBJ2-7; TRBD1 matches 11 bases. The CDR3 consists of 14 residues. Losses at the gene ends were 6 bases for V and 5 bases for J; bases not matched to a gene: 6. The CDR3 coding sequence is TGTGCCAGCAGCCGGACAGGGGGCGTCCACGAGCAGTACTTC. As protein: CASSRTGGVHEQYF.

This clonotype has a count of ten or more. CDR3 nucleotide sequence: TGTGCCAGCTCCCTCAGCCGGCGCGAGCAGTACTTC. Protein: CASSLSRREQYF. This chain uses TRBV7-2 with TRBJ2-7; D is uncertain. V gave up 8 bases and J gave up 6 bases, with 14 bases separating them. This CDR3 region has 12 residues. Germline V gives CDR1 SGHTA, CDR2 FQGNSA.

This rearrangement joins TRBV19 to TRBJ1-1, with no clear D. This CDR3 is 13 amino acids long. CDR1 and CDR2 from the germline V gene are LNHDA and SQIVND (reference sequence). Trimming stripped 4 bases from V and 0 bases from J, with 6 bases between. The CDR3 sequence: CASSTAMNTEAFF. CDR3 DNA sequence: TGTGCCAGTAGTACAGCGATGAACACTGAAGCTTTCTTT.

V gene TRBV19 combines with J gene TRBJ1-2; TRBD1 is a possible D gene (5 bases). CDR1 LNHDA and CDR2 SQIVND come from the germline V gene (reference sequence). This CDR3 contains 14 residues. Trimming removed 5 bases from V and 3 bases from J, with 13 bases in between. CDR3 DNA sequence: TGTGCCAGTAGTCCCAGGGCACGAGACTATGGCTACACCTTC. Protein sequence: CASSPRARDYGYTF.

There are many counts of this clonotype. This chain uses TRBV5-5 with TRBJ1-1; 7 bases map to TRBD1. Germline loops: CDR1 SGHKS, CDR2 YYEKEE (reference sequence). This CDR3 is built from 14 residues. The trim removed 2 bases at V and 4 bases at J, leaving 5 bases unmatched. The CDR3 coding sequence is TGTGCCAGCAGCTTTGGGACAGCGCCCACTGAAGCTTTCTTT. This sequence encodes CASSFGTAPTEAFF.

This clonotype occurred many times. The V gene is TRBV7-2, the J gene TRBJ2-3; D is uncertain. Trimming removed 1 base at V and 6 bases at J, with 5 bases between. This CDR3 has 12 residues. In germline, CDR1 is SGHTA, CDR2 FQGNSA. Here the CDR3 reads CASSLVSDTQYF. CDR3 nucleotides: TGTGCCAGCAGCTTAGTTTCGGATACGCAGTATTTT. Drawing the rest from reference TRBV7-2 and TRBJ2-3, the complete variable domain is GAGVSQSPSNKVTEKGKDVELRCDPISGHTALYWYRQSLGQGLEFLIYFQGNSAPDKSGLPSDRFSAERTGGSVSTLTIQRTQQEDSAVYLCASSLVSDTQYFGPGTRLTVL.

For this clonotype: At one end the junction does not follow the germline gene, possibly because of a read error. The chain joins TRBV5-1 to TRBJ2-7, with D perhaps TRBD1 or TRBD2 (5 bases each). The CDR3 covers 15 residues. Germline V lookup: CDR1 SGHRS, CDR2 YFSETQ. The CDR3 coding sequence is TGTGCCAGCAGGGTTTGGGGGAGTCTTTCCTACGAGCAGTACTTC. Encoded protein: CASRVWGSLSYEQYF.

This clonotype was recorded at least ten times. The chain employs TRBV7-2 and TRBJ1-5, with a possible D match to TRBD1 (5 bases). Trimming stripped 1 base from V and 6 bases from J, with 16 bases between. The CDR3 is 16 residues long. Germline V gives CDR1 SGHTA, CDR2 FQGNSA. The CDR3 nucleotides are TGTGCCAGCAGCTTAGGGGTGTTTGGGGCCGGTCAGCCCCAGCATTTT. It encodes CASSLGVFGAGQPQHF.

This clonotype was found many times. V usage is TRBV5-5 and J usage is TRBJ2-5, with unresolved D. The ends were cut back, 2 bases at V and 2 bases at J, with 7 bases in the middle. Germline CDR1 and CDR2: SGHKS and YYEKEE (reference sequence). CDR3 length: 13 amino acids. CDR3 DNA sequence: TGTGCCAGCAGCTTTACAGAACAAGAGACCCAGTACTTC. This encodes CASSFTEQETQYF.

This clonotype has ten or more counts. The genes are TRBV28 and TRBJ1-2; a possible D gene is TRBD1 (6 bases). The length of the CDR3 is 13 residues. Germline V gene sequence: CDR1 MDHEN, CDR2 SYDVKM. V was trimmed by 1 base and J by 7 bases, leaving 10 bases between them. Written as DNA, the CDR3 is TGTGCCAGCAGTTTATCCAACAGGGTTGGCTACACCTTC. It translates to CASSLSNRVGYTF.

In its sample, this clonotype was seen many times. This chain connects TRBV6-1 to TRBJ1-5; D is uncertain. V lost 5 bases, J lost 4 bases, and 12 bases lay in between. The CDR3 totals 14 residues. In germline, CDR1 is MNHNS, CDR2 SASEGT. Here the CDR3 reads CASSSGGINQPQHF. The DNA for the CDR3 is TGTGCCAGCAGTTCAGGAGGGATTAATCAGCCCCAGCATTTT.

Ten or more counts support this clonotype. The gene calls are TRBV19 and TRBJ2-1, with a possible D match to TRBD2 (5 bases). The CDR3 extends over 15 amino acids. V was shortened by 1 base and J by 3 bases, with 10 bases between the two germline ends. CDR1 and CDR2 (germline): LNHDA, SQIVND (reference sequence). The CDR3 sequence: CASSIVWGVYNEQFF. CDR3 sequence (DNA): TGTGCCAGTAGTATAGTGTGGGGAGTCTACAATGAGCAGTTCTTC. The variable domain in full, with the rest retrieved from reference TRBV19 and TRBJ2-1, is DGGITQSPKYLFRKEGQNVTLSCEQNLNHDAMYWYRQDPGQGLRLIYYSQIVNDFQKGDIAEGYSVSREKKESFPLTVTSAQKNPTAFYLCASSIVWGVYNEQFFGPGTRLTVL.

This clonotype was found many times. V usage is TRBV7-9 and J usage is TRBJ2-1, with 7 nucleotides matching TRBD1. Germline assignment: CDR1 SEHNR and CDR2 FQNEAQ (reference sequence). Losses at the gene ends were 1 base for V and 0 bases for J; bases not matched to a gene: 3. There are 16 residues in the CDR3. The CDR3 reads CASSLGGQSSYNEQFF. CDR3 DNA sequence: TGTGCCAGCAGCTTAGGGGGACAGTCCTCCTACAATGAGCAGTTCTTC. Based on the CDR3 plus reference TRBV7-9 and TRBJ2-1, the full variable domain is DTGVSQNPRHKITKRGQNVTFRCDPISEHNRLYWYRQTLGQGPEFLTYFQNEAQLEKSRLLSDRFSAERPKGSFSTLEIQRTEQGDSAMYLCASSLGGQSSYNEQFFGPGTRLTVL.

This clonotype was detected many times. The J gene is TRBJ2-1, the V gene TRBV19, with 11 positions matching TRBD2. The CDR3 is made up of 19 amino acids. Trimming removed 5 bases from V and 0 bases from J; junction bases left unmatched: 12. Germline CDR1 is LNHDA and CDR2 is SQIVND (reference sequence). Here the CDR3 DNA reads TGTGCCAGTAGTCCTCCGGGACTAGCGGTTATCAGCTCCTACAATGAGCAGTTCTTC. Translating gives CASSPPGLAVISSYNEQFF.

This clonotype occurred many times. This chain uses TRBV7-9 with TRBJ1-2; 9 nucleotides agree with TRBD1. The junction had 25 bases not matched to a gene; V was cut back by 5 bases and J by 6 bases. CDR1 is SEHNR and CDR2 is FQNEAQ in the germline V gene (reference sequence). The CDR3 runs to 20 residues. CDR3 sequence (DNA): TGTGCCAGCAGCGACCCATTCGGGAGGACAGGGGTTGGAGGAACGGATGGCTACACCTTC. Translation: CASSDPFGRTGVGGTDGYTF.

This clonotype was detected ten times or more. The chain employs TRBV7-6 and TRBJ2-1, with 11 bases identical to TRBD2. The CDR3 is 15 amino acids. The V gene's germline CDR1 is SGHVS and CDR2 FNYEAQ. The J segment lost 6 bases and the V segment lost 3 bases, leaving 4 bases of the junction unmatched. The CDR3 DNA is TGTGCCAGCAGCTTCACTAGCGGGAGAAGCAATGAGCAGTTCTTC. It codes for CASSFTSGRSNEQFF.

This clonotype was seen a few times. This chain links TRBV12-3 or TRBV12-4 with TRBJ1-5; no clear D gene. Trimming stripped 4 bases from V and 9 bases from J, with 4 bases between. The CDR3 spans 10 residues. For the CDR3, the DNA is TGTGCCAGCAGTTCGAGGCCCCAGCATTTT. It specifies CASSSRPQHF.

The chain is built from TRBV9 and TRBJ2-3; tentatively, D is TRBD2 (7 bases). This CDR3 comprises 16 residues. The germline V gene has CDR1 SGDLS and CDR2 YYNGEE. Trimming cost V 0 bases and J 1 base, with 12 bases left between them. The CDR3 protein is CASSVGGGGGTDTQYF. The CDR3, as DNA: TGTGCCAGCAGCGTAGGGGGGGGCGGAGGCACAGATACGCAGTATTTT.

This clonotype was detected only a few times. The chain has TRBV3-1 and TRBJ2-1; 14 nucleotides agree with TRBD2. This CDR3 comprises 16 residues. The V gene end was trimmed by 4 bases and the J gene end by 10 bases; junction bases not matched to a gene: 9. Looked up from germline, CDR1 is LGHDT and CDR2 is YNNKEL (reference sequence). The CDR3 DNA sequence: TGTGCCAGCAGCCTAAATATGGGACTAGCGGGAGTAGAGCAGTTCTTC. Translating gives CASSLNMGLAGVEQFF.

In its sample, this clonotype was seen many times. The genes are TRBV18 and TRBJ2-1; TRBD1 aligns across 9 bases. CDR3 length equals 14 residues. Germline values: CDR1 KGHSH, CDR2 LQKENI. Trimming removed 3 bases from V and 7 bases from J; junction bases left unmatched: 4. In nucleotides, the CDR3 is TGTGCCAGCTCACCCGGGGACAGGGTGAATGAGCAGTTCTTC. Its protein is CASSPGDRVNEQFF.

In the case of this clonotype: A much larger clonotype is one base distant, so this may be a read error. CDR3 protein: CASSGGLADTQYF. DNA of the CDR3: TGTGCCAGCAGTGGAGGCTTGGCAGATACGCAGTATTTT. The chain combines TRBV6-1 with TRBJ2-3, with no clear D. The length of the CDR3 is 13 residues. Germline CDR1 MNHNS, CDR2 SASEGT. The V and J ends lost 4 bases and 4 bases respectively, with 9 bases between them.

This clonotype was seen repeatedly, ten times or more. The chain uses TRBV27 and TRBJ1-1; the D is unclear. Trimming removed 5 bases at V and 4 bases at J, with 11 bases between. CDR3 length: 13 amino acids. Germline V gene sequence: CDR1 MNHEY, CDR2 SMNVEV (reference sequence). The CDR3: CASSPSRRTEAFF. The CDR3 DNA sequence: TGTGCCAGCAGTCCCTCTCGGCGCACTGAAGCTTTCTTT.

On this clonotype itself: A read error may be the cause here, since a much bigger clone is one base away. J is TRBJ1-5 and V is TRBV20-1, with a weak D call TRBD1 (5 bases). The CDR3 is 14 amino acids. The V end was cut by 4 bases, the J end by 4 bases, with 14 bases between. Per the germline V gene, CDR1 is DFQATT and CDR2 is SNEGSKA (reference sequence). The CDR3 region is CSAIQDGTNQPQHF. CDR3 in DNA: TGCAGTGCTATCCAAGACGGGACGAATCAGCCCCAGCATTTT.

There are a few counts of this clonotype. The gene calls are TRBV24-1 and TRBJ2-1; 7 bases match TRBD1. The CDR3 contains 17 residues. The ends lost 8 bases at V and 1 base at J; junction bases unmatched: 13. Germline V gives CDR1 KGHDR, CDR2 SFDVKD. The CDR3 sequence is CATMEGGKVGSYNEQFF. CDR3 in DNA: TGTGCCACCATGGAAGGGGGCAAGGTTGGGTCCTACAATGAGCAGTTCTTC.

This clonotype was found many times. This chain links TRBV7-2 with TRBJ2-5, with 10 bases aligning to TRBD2. The CDR3 is made up of 18 amino acids. Germline V CDR1 and CDR2: SGHTA, FQGNSA. V lost 3 bases and J lost 5; bases outside the gene matches: 15. CDR3 nucleotide sequence: TGTGCCAGCAGCTTTTGGGGGCTAGCGGGAGATTTTGGGGAGACCCAGTACTTC. The encoded protein is CASSFWGLAGDFGETQYF.